The clone carrying this T cell receptor (beta chain) was seen more than once but under ten times. What it recognizes is unknown. This sample was included in a study of beta chain features in type 1 diabetes. Study summary: On cell yields, gender and age, patients and healthy donors were similar. Sorted cells, approximately 110,000,000 in number, were examined across all samples. Study results and limitations: Type 1 diabetes patients showed a moderate but significant shortening of TCRB CDR3s in all four CD4+ subsets.

V was clipped by 1 base and J by 10 bases, with 14 bases between them. Per the germline V gene, CDR1 is GTSNPN and CDR2 is SVGIG (reference sequence). This CDR3 comprises 13 residues. Expressed TCRB transcripts were sequenced because the isolated RNA had all been reverse transcribed beforehand. The table came from immunoSEQ multiplex PCR; TCRdb's copy has only in-frame clones and leaves some out. The sample shows a few hundred thousand clones, 16% of them seen only once. The clonotype originates from a man aged 30-40 years with type 1 diabetes. The specimen sequenced was naive CD4+ T cells from blood. The gene calls are TRBV30 and TRBJ2-1, with no clear D. CDR3 protein: CAWSEPLAREQFF. The CDR3 nucleotides read TGTGCCTGGAGTGAGCCCCTTGCGAGGGAGCAGTTCTTC.